The text below deals with one T cell receptor beta chain. Germline V gives CDR1 SGHRS, CDR2 YFSETQ. The V end lost 0 bases, the J end lost 5 bases, and 22 bases lay between the germline ends. The CDR3 sequence is 18 residues long. Authors' analysis steps: Counts of nucleated cells, estimated from reference gene primer amplification, were obtained. TCRdb's table, derived via immunoSEQ multiplex PCR, lists solely in-frame clones and lacks some. V and J calls and clone size follow that table, whereas D and trimming were derived from the DNA. The sample carries about 300,000 clones, roughly 85% recorded once. This sample is part of a study of blood T cell repertoires in COVID-19. Study-wide background: The United States, Italy and Spain supplied acute and convalescent COVID-19 samples. PBMCs, B-cell-depleted T cells, or T cells provided the cDNA or gDNA that made up the material.

The sample consisted of peripheral blood. This chain links TRBV5-1 with TRBJ2-3, with D tentatively TRBD1 (5 bases). This TCR came from a human donor in a cohort sampled during active COVID-19. In DNA form, the CDR3 reads TGCGCCAGCAGCTTGGCATTGGGGCCGTCGAGTCAGTTAGATACGCAGTATTTT. The encoded protein is CASSLALGPSSQLDTQYF.